This entry concerns a single T cell receptor (beta chain). Trimming stripped 0 bases from V and 8 bases from J, with 17 bases between. Germline CDR1 reads DFQATT; CDR2 reads SNEGSKA (reference sequence). This CDR3 spans 15 amino acids. This specimen belongs to a study of early T cells in non-severe SARS-CoV-2 infection. One entry per CDR3 protein results from TCRdb running MiXCR on the 5' RACE reads. The data contain roughly 110,000 distinct CDR3 sequences, around 10% of them singletons. The receptor comes from an adult who was a healthcare worker with PCR-confirmed SARS-CoV-2 infection or an uninfected control (not recorded which). The sample comprised whole blood. The chain uses TRBV20-1 and TRBJ2-1; D tentatively fits TRBD1 or TRBD2 (5 bases each). For the CDR3, the DNA is TGCAGTGCTAGAGATGGGTCCCTAGCCAGGGATGAGCAGTTCTTC. Encoded protein: CSARDGSLARDEQFF.